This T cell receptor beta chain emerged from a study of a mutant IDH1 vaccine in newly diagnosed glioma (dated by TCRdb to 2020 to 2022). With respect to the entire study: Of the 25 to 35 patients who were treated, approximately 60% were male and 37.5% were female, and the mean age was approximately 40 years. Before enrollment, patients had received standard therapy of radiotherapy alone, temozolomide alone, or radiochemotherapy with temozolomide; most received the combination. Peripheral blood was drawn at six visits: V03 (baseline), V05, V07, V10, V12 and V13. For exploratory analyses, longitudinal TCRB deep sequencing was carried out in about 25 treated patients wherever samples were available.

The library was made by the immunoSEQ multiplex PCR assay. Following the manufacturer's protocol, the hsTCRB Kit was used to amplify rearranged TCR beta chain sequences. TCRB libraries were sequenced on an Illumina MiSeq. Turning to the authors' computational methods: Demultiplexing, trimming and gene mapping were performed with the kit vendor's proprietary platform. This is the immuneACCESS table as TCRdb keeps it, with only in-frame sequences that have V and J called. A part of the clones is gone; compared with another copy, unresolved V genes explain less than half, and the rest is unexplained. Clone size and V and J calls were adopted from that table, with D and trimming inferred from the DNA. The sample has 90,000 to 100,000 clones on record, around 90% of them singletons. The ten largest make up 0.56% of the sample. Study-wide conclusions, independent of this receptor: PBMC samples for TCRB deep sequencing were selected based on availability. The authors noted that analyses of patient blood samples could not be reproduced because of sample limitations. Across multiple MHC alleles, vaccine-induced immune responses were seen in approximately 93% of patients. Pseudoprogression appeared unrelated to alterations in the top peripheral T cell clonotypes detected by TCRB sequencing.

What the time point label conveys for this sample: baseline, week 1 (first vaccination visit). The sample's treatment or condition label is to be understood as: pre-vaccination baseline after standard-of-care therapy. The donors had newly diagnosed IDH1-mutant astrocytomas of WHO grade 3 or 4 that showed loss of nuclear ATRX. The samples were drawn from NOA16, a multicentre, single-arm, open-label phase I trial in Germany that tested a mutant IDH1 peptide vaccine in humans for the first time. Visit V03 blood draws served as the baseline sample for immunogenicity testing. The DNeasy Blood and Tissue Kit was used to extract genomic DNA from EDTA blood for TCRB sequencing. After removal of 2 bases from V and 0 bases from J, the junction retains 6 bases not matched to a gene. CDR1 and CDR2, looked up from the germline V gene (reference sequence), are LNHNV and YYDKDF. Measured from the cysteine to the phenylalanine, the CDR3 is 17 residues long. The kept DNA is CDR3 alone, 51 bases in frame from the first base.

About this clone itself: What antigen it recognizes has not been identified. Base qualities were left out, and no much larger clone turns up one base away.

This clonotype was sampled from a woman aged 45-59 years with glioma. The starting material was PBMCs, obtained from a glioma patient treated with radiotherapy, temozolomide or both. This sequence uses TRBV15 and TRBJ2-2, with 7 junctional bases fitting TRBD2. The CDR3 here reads CATSRNLAATNTGELFF. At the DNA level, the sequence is TGTGCCACCAGCAGAAATCTAGCGGCTACGAACACCGGGGAGCTGTTTTTT.